This TCR beta chain is drawn from a study of blood T cell repertoires in COVID-19. Study-wide background: Sources were T cells, B-cell-depleted T cells, or PBMCs; the material itself was cDNA or gDNA.

Sequenced by immunoSEQ multiplex PCR; TCRdb stores in-frame clones only, minus some. The sample carries over 350,000 clones, 88% recorded once. The V end lost 0 bases, the J end lost 8 bases, and 13 bases lay between the germline ends. CDR1 MNHEY and CDR2 SMNVEV come from the germline V gene (reference sequence). This CDR3 contains 15 residues. The V gene is TRBV27, the J gene TRBJ1-4; no firm D call. Material: PBMCs or T cells enriched from blood (not recorded which). The receptor's source is a woman in her twenties or thirties with acute COVID-19. The CDR3 sequence: CASSLSLRGSEKLFF. For the CDR3, the DNA is TGTGCCAGCAGTTTATCCCTCCGGGGAAGCGAAAAACTGTTTTTT. The full variable domain, rest sourced from reference TRBV27 and TRBJ1-4, is EAQVTQNPRYLITVTGKKLTVTCSQNMNHEYMSWYRQDPGLGLRQIYYSMNVEVTDKGDVPEGYKVSRKEKRNFPLILESPSPNQTSLYFCASSLSLRGSEKLFFGSGTQLSVL.